The 3 T cell receptor beta chains in this list originate from one sample, sequenced in a study of T cells in Graves' hyperthyroidism and ophthalmopathy. RNA transcripts were the template for amplifying TCR beta CDR3 regions. Carried out on the TCR CDR3, a first-round RT-PCR used the HTBI primer set. TCRdb fed the multiplex PCR reads into MiXCR, producing one record per CDR3 protein. The sample holds 650,000 to 750,000 distinct CDR3 sequences, less than 15% seen once. Sequenced sample: blood. These receptors were taken from a woman aged 18-29 years with Graves' hyperthyroidism.

This clonotype was counted at least ten times. J is TRBJ2-7 and V is TRBV12-3 or TRBV12-4, with D perhaps matching TRBD2 (5 bases). The CDR3 runs 15 residues. Deletions cut 1 base from V and 0 bases from J, with 10 bases between. The CDR3 sequence: CASSLEPGNSYEQYF. The DNA for the CDR3 is TGTGCCAGCAGTTTAGAACCGGGGAACTCCTACGAGCAGTACTTC.

This clonotype has a handful of counts. This chain connects TRBV9 to TRBJ2-4; TRBD2 matches 10 bases. The CDR3 runs 19 residues. The trim removed 3 bases at V and 7 bases at J, leaving 19 bases unmatched. Germline loops: CDR1 SGDLS, CDR2 YYNGEE. For the CDR3, the DNA is TGTGCCAGCAGCGCAAGGGGGGGGGCTAGCGGGGGTCACGGGAACATTCAGTACTTC. It translates to CASSARGGASGGHGNIQYF. The entire variable domain, with the rest obtained from reference TRBV9 and TRBJ2-4, is as follows: DSGVTQTPKHLITATGQRVTLRCSPRSGDLSVYWYQQSLDQGLQFLIQYYNGEERAKGNILERFSAQQFPDLHSELNLSSLELGDSALYFCASSARGGASGGHGNIQYFGAGTRLSVL.

In this sample, this clonotype turned up many times. V and J are TRBV7-2 and TRBJ2-7; D is possibly TRBD1 (5 bases). The CDR3 extends over 14 amino acids. Trimming took off 5 bases at V and 1 base at J, with 12 bases between the two ends. CDR1 SGHTA and CDR2 FQGNSA come from the germline V gene. The CDR3 here is CASSLGVESYEQYF. CDR3 coding DNA: TGTGCCAGCAGCCTAGGGGTGGAATCCTACGAGCAGTACTTC.